This TCR beta chain was sequenced in a study of cytomegalovirus exposure and HLA in healthy donors. Points from the study as a whole: Earlier findings revealed that most TCR beta V segments proved productive either about 87% or about 30% of the time. Likely technical artifact: a cluster of highly shared sequence variants. When presence/absence was analysed, sequencing depth was taken to be roughly uniform across donors.

The ends lost 1 base at V and 5 bases at J; junction bases unmatched: 7. The CDR3 consists of 16 residues. CDR1 is SGHTA, CDR2 FQGNSA, per germline. On this clone itself: The antigen is unknown.

A multiplex PCR was run with 60 Vbeta primers and 13 Jbeta primers. The repertoire was sequenced with immunoSEQ multiplex PCR; TCRdb's copy has only in-frame clones and lacks some. Among 130,000 or so clones listed, around 75% were seen once. This sequence was found in a woman in her 40s in good health and CMV-seropositive. The chain is built from TRBV7-2 and TRBJ2-2, with 7 bases identical to TRBD2. Sequenced sample: PBMCs. DNA of the CDR3: TGTGCCAGCAGCTTAGTTGGAGGGAGGGGAACCGGGGAGCTGTTTTTT. Amino acid sequence: CASSLVGGRGTGELFF.